The 31 T cell receptor beta chains in this list originate from one sample, sequenced in a study of cytomegalovirus exposure and HLA in healthy donors. The PCR employed 60 Vbeta primers together with 13 Jbeta primers. Assay used: immunoSEQ multiplex PCR; TCRdb lists only in-frame clones, some missing. The table shows some 150,000 clones, with 50% to 75% occurring only once. Sequenced material: PBMCs. These receptors all come from a woman in her twenties or thirties in good health and CMV-seropositive.

There are a few counts of this clone. The chain joins TRBV5-1 to TRBJ2-3; TRBD2 is a possible D gene (6 bases). Trimming stripped 1 base from V and 1 base from J, with 7 bases between. The CDR3 is 14 residues long. Germline V gives CDR1 SGHRS, CDR2 YFSETQ. This CDR3 reads CASSLPGGTDTQYF. Written as DNA, the CDR3 is TGCGCCAGCAGCTTGCCGGGGGGCACAGATACGCAGTATTTT.

The genes are TRBV5-1 and TRBJ2-3, with TRBD2 identical over 11 bases. The V segment lost 1 base and the J segment 1 base; nucleotides outside the gene matches: 17. Germline CDR1 SGHRS, CDR2 YFSETQ. The CDR3 is made up of 21 amino acids. The CDR3 loop is CASSLLGTGRTSGFRTDTQYF. Written as DNA, the CDR3 is TGCGCCAGCAGCTTGCTTGGGACAGGCCGGACTAGCGGGTTTCGCACAGATACGCAGTATTTT.

Remarks on this clone: This specimen includes other DNA sequences encoding the same CDR3. The chain couples TRBV30 to TRBJ1-4, with D tentatively TRBD1 (6 bases). From germline, CDR1 is GTSNPN and CDR2 SVGIG (reference sequence). There are 13 residues in the CDR3. Trimming took off 5 bases at V and 4 bases at J, with 11 bases between the two ends. This CDR3 is CAWGDRNNEKLFF. For the CDR3, the DNA is TGTGCCTGGGGTGACAGGAATAATGAAAAACTGTTTTTT.

This clone was observed a handful of times. The CDR3 here is CASGGGWGETQYF. CDR3 bases: TGTGCCAGCGGGGGAGGATGGGGAGAGACCCAGTACTTC. This chain links TRBV6-1 with TRBJ2-5, with a possible D match to TRBD2 (6 bases). Trimming stripped 8 bases from V and 4 bases from J, with 14 bases between. Germline-derived CDR1 and CDR2 are MNHNS and SASEGT. This CDR3 is built from 13 residues.

This chain joins TRBV5-1 and TRBJ1-6; 9 bases agree with TRBD1. The ends lost 0 bases at V and 10 bases at J; junction bases unmatched: 8. Germline CDR1 is SGHRS and CDR2 is YFSETQ. The CDR3 contains 16 residues. Here the CDR3 reads CASSLESAGQGSPLHF. CDR3 nucleotide sequence: TGCGCCAGCAGCTTGGAAAGCGCGGGACAGGGCTCACCCCTCCACTTT. The variable domain in full, completed from reference TRBV5-1 and TRBJ1-6, reads KAGVTQTPRYLIKTRGQQVTLSCSPISGHRSVSWYQQTPGQGLQFLFEYFSETQRNKGNFPGRFSGRQFSNSRSEMNVSTLELGDSALYLCASSLESAGQGSPLHFGNGTRLTVT.

V usage is TRBV5-1 and J usage is TRBJ2-1; TRBD2 aligns across 10 bases. Germline CDR1 SGHRS, CDR2 YFSETQ. CDR3 length equals 15 residues. The J segment lost 4 bases and the V segment lost 4 bases, leaving 5 bases of the junction unmatched. CDR3 region: CASSERGGQYNEQFF. In DNA form, the CDR3 reads TGCGCCAGCAGCGAGCGGGGGGGCCAATACAATGAGCAGTTCTTC.

This clone was seen only a few times. The chain has TRBV7-6 and TRBJ2-3; 10 bases line up with TRBD2. The CDR3 runs 18 residues. After removal of 5 bases from V and 0 bases from J, the junction contained 11 bases not matched to a gene. The germline V gene encodes CDR1 SGHVS and CDR2 FNYEAQ. CDR3 nucleotides: TGTGCCAGCAGCCCGCCCGCTAGCGGGGGCCCTAGCACAGATACGCAGTATTTT. The encoded protein is CASSPPASGGPSTDTQYF.

DNA of the CDR3: TGTGCCAGCAGTCCCTCCCTGAGCAGAAACACCATATATTTT. This codes for CASSPSLSRNTIYF. The rearrangement joins TRBV27 to TRBJ1-3, with unresolved D. Germline assignment: CDR1 MNHEY and CDR2 SMNVEV (reference sequence). The ends were cut back, 5 bases at V and 5 bases at J, with 13 bases in the middle. The CDR3 totals 14 residues.

The rearrangement uses TRBV18 and TRBJ2-5; TRBD2 agrees at 9 bases. After removal of 4 bases from V and 0 bases from J, the junction contained 3 bases not matched to a gene. Germline V CDR1 and CDR2: KGHSH, LQKENI. There are 15 residues in the CDR3. CDR3 nucleotide sequence: TGTGCCAGCTCACTGCTAGCGGGGAACCAAGAGACCCAGTACTTC. Its protein product is CASSLLAGNQETQYF.

With regard to this clone: The CDR3 carries no conserved terminal phenylalanine or tryptophan, so it likely arises from a read error. This chain joins TRBV29-1 and TRBJ1-1; D unresolved. The CDR3 is made up of 12 amino acids. Deletions cut 4 bases from V and 2 bases from J, with 8 bases between. Germline assignment: CDR1 SQVTM and CDR2 ANQGSEA. The CDR3: CSVAYRNTEAFS. The CDR3 region has the DNA TGCAGCGTTGCTTACAGAAACACTGAAGCTTTCTCT.

The V and J genes are TRBV15 and TRBJ2-2; D unresolved. The CDR3 totals 12 residues. V was clipped by 3 bases and J by 5 bases, with 4 bases between them. The germline V gene encodes CDR1 LNHNV and CDR2 YYDKDF (reference sequence). Here the CDR3 reads CATSRRTGELFF. CDR3 nucleotides: TGTGCCACCAGCAGGAGGACCGGGGAGCTGTTTTTT.

This chain joins TRBV7-2 and TRBJ2-3, with D possibly matching TRBD2 (6 bases). The germline CDR1 and CDR2 sequences are SGHTA and FQGNSA. Between the trimmed V and J ends, which lost 5 bases and 0 bases, there was a span of 21 bases. The CDR3 consists of 18 residues. The CDR3 sequence is CASSARPPSATSTDTQYF. As DNA, the CDR3 is TGTGCCAGCAGCGCCAGACCGCCTAGCGCAACTAGCACAGATACGCAGTATTTT.

This sequence joins TRBV7-9 and TRBJ1-2; D not certain. The CDR3 extends over 15 amino acids. In germline, CDR1 is SEHNR, CDR2 FQNEAQ (reference sequence). The V gene lost 5 bases and the J gene lost 4 bases, with 17 bases spanning the gap. CDR3 region: CASSLTSPVFYGYTF. The CDR3 DNA sequence: TGTGCCAGCAGCCTTACCAGTCCAGTGTTCTATGGCTACACCTTC.

This clone has only a few counts. Distinct nucleotide sequences in the sample also encode this CDR3. J is TRBJ1-5 and V is TRBV6-5; TRBD1 aligns across 7 bases. Germline V gives CDR1 MNHEY, CDR2 SVGAGI. Germline trimming cut 0 bases from V and 3 bases from J; bases unmatched to any gene: 5. The CDR3 consists of 16 residues. The CDR3, as DNA: TGTGCCAGCAGTTACTCAGGGGGCGCCTCCAATCAGCCCCAGCATTTT. Residues: CASSYSGGASNQPQHF.

This clone showed up just once. This chain uses TRBV4-2 with TRBJ1-4; tentatively, D is TRBD1 (6 bases). Germline V gene data show CDR1 as LGHNA and CDR2 as YNFKEQ. The V end lost 0 bases, the J end lost 5 bases, and 10 bases lay between the germline ends. The CDR3 runs to 15 residues. The CDR3, as DNA: TGTGCCAGCAGCCAAGATATTGGACAGAATGAAAAACTGTTTTTT. As protein: CASSQDIGQNEKLFF.

This chain joins TRBV21-1 and TRBJ2-1; TRBD2 is the table's D call, not checked against the DNA. TRBV21-1 is a known pseudogene. The CDR3 runs to 22 residues. In nucleotides, the CDR3 is TGTGCCAGCAGCTTTTGCCCGAACATCCTTGAGTGTGCCCGGCGGAAATACAATGAGCAGTTCTTC. Amino acid sequence: CASSFCPNILECARRKYNEQFF.

This clone showed up just a few times. This rearrangement joins TRBV4-1 to TRBJ1-1; D not resolved. The CDR3 is 11 amino acids. The germline V and J ends were trimmed by 4 bases and 5 bases, with 5 bases remaining between them. Germline values: CDR1 MGHRA, CDR2 YSYEKL. In DNA, the CDR3 is TGCGCCAGCAGCCGCGGGACTGAAGCTTTCTTT. Protein sequence: CASSRGTEAFF.

This clone was counted a single time. The CDR3 spells CASSLDDRLNTEAFF. In DNA form, the CDR3 reads TGCGCCAGCAGCTTGGATGACAGATTGAACACTGAAGCTTTCTTT. The chain links TRBV5-1 to TRBJ1-1; maybe TRBD1 (5 bases). Germline CDR1 reads SGHRS; CDR2 reads YFSETQ. CDR3 length: 15 amino acids. The V gene lost 0 bases and the J gene lost 0 bases, with 9 bases spanning the gap.

With respect to this clone: Compared with germline, one end of the junction differs, possibly owing to a read error. The gene calls are TRBV7-7 and TRBJ2-5; TRBD1 agrees at 9 bases. Germline V CDR1 and CDR2: SSHAT, FNYEAQ (reference sequence). The CDR3 spans 13 residues. CDR3 DNA: TGTGCTAGCAGCTTGGACAGGGGAAGGGCGCAGTACTTC. Translating gives CASSLDRGRAQYF.

V usage is TRBV6-5 and J usage is TRBJ1-2, with D maybe TRBD1 (5 bases). The CDR3 has 15 amino acids. Trimming took 3 bases from V and 6 from J, leaving 17 bases between them. Germline loops: CDR1 MNHEY, CDR2 SVGAGI. Written as DNA, the CDR3 is TGTGCCAGCAGTTATCGGGCAGGGAACTCCCATGGCTACACCTTC. Its translation: CASSYRAGNSHGYTF.

The chain couples TRBV11-2 to TRBJ1-2; 7 bases line up with TRBD1. Germline-derived CDR1 and CDR2 are SGHAT and FQNNGV. J gave up 5 bases and V 5 bases, and 8 bases lay outside the gene matches. This CDR3 region has 14 residues. The CDR3 loop reads CASSLNDRDYGYTF. DNA of the CDR3: TGTGCCAGCAGCCTCAATGACAGGGATTATGGCTACACCTTC.

This chain connects TRBV5-1 to TRBJ2-5; possible D gene TRBD1, 7 bases. The germline V and J ends were trimmed by 4 bases and 5 bases, with 15 bases remaining between them. The germline CDR1 and CDR2 sequences are SGHRS and YFSETQ. This CDR3 spans 14 amino acids. The CDR3 sequence: CASSGDRAGETQYF. CDR3 bases: TGCGCCAGCAGCGGCGACAGGGCGGGGGAGACCCAGTACTTC.

This chain uses TRBV18 with TRBJ1-1; D unclear. V shed 0 bases and J shed 0 bases, with 8 bases lying between them. The V gene's germline CDR1 is KGHSH and CDR2 LQKENI. This CDR3 spans 15 amino acids. The CDR3 sequence is CASSPPSVMNTEAFF. The CDR3 DNA sequence: TGTGCCAGCTCACCACCGTCCGTTATGAACACTGAAGCTTTCTTT.

The chain combines TRBV5-4 with TRBJ2-1; D is possibly TRBD1 (5 bases). V lost 0 bases to trimming and J lost 6 bases, with 13 bases between them. The CDR3 runs to 15 residues. CDR1 is SGHNT and CDR2 is YYREEE in the germline V gene (reference sequence). The CDR3 nucleotides are TGTGCCAGCAGCTTGGCAGGCAGGGTATTCAATGAGCAGTTCTTC. The encoded protein is CASSLAGRVFNEQFF.

This clone occurred a few times. CDR3 in DNA: TGCGCCAGCAGCTTGACAGGGGGCGAAGACACTGAAGCTTTCTTT. Translating gives CASSLTGGEDTEAFF. This chain links TRBV5-1 with TRBJ1-1; 9 positions match TRBD1. The CDR3 has 15 residues. The V gene's germline CDR1 is SGHRS and CDR2 YFSETQ. The J segment lost 3 bases and the V segment lost 1 base, leaving 4 bases of the junction unmatched.

The chain employs TRBV9 and TRBJ1-4; no clear D. The germline V gene encodes CDR1 SGDLS and CDR2 YYNGEE. This CDR3 contains 15 residues. Trimming left V 2 bases short and J 7 bases short, with 15 bases between. CDR3 DNA sequence: TGTGCCAGCAGCGTCGGGGTATCGTCTAGTGAAAAACTGTTTTTT. It encodes CASSVGVSSSEKLFF.

The chain joins TRBV5-4 to TRBJ1-1; D gene uncertain. Trimming cost V 2 bases and J 0 bases, with 8 bases left between them. CDR1 and CDR2 from the germline V gene are SGHNT and YYREEE (reference sequence). This CDR3 is built from 14 residues. CDR3 sequence reads: CASSFRELNTEAFF. CDR3 DNA sequence: TGTGCCAGCAGCTTTCGGGAACTGAACACTGAAGCTTTCTTT.

This chain joins TRBV5-6 and TRBJ2-1; weak D call: TRBD2 (6 bases). Germline CDR1 SGHDT, CDR2 YYEEEE. V lost 1 base to trimming and J lost 0 bases, with 20 bases between them. The CDR3 is made up of 19 amino acids. The CDR3 nucleotides read TGTGCCAGCAGCTTGTTCAACGGAGCGGGCCCGTACTCCTACAATGAGCAGTTCTTC. Its protein is CASSLFNGAGPYSYNEQFF.

In DNA form, the CDR3 reads TGTGCCAGCAGTGAAGGGTTTACCAGGGATCTGAACACTGAAGCTTTCTTT. It translates to CASSEGFTRDLNTEAFF. V is TRBV6-1 and J is TRBJ1-1, with D possibly TRBD1 on 5 matching bases. The germline V gene has CDR1 MNHNS and CDR2 SASEGT. There are 17 residues in the CDR3. With 1 base removed from V and 0 bases from J, the gap between germline ends came to 15 bases.

This clone was found a few times. The chain links TRBV15 to TRBJ2-1; maybe TRBD2 (5 bases). V was trimmed by 6 bases and J by 0 bases, leaving 12 bases between them. Germline V gene data show CDR1 as LNHNV and CDR2 as YYDKDF (reference sequence). The CDR3 runs 15 residues. CDR3 coding DNA: TGTGCCACCAGAAGGACTTCCTACTCCTACAATGAGCAGTTCTTC. Translated, it gives CATRRTSYSYNEQFF.

This chain connects TRBV28 to TRBJ1-5; possibly TRBD1 for D (5 bases). This CDR3 has 15 amino acids. The V and J ends lost 3 bases and 4 bases respectively, with 13 bases between them. Germline values: CDR1 MDHEN, CDR2 SYDVKM. This chain's CDR3 is CASSFAGEDNQPQHF. CDR3 in DNA: TGTGCCAGCAGTTTTGCGGGGGAAGATAATCAGCCCCAGCATTTT.